These T cell receptor beta chains were read from a single sample in a study of blood T cell repertoires in COVID-19. Assay: immunoSEQ multiplex PCR; the TCRdb copy retains only in-frame clones and omits some. Of 150,000 to 160,000 clones listed, about 80% are singletons. The sequenced material came from peripheral blood. These receptors originate from a woman in her sixties or seventies with acute or convalescent COVID-19. The CDR3 runs from the conserved cysteine through the conserved F or W. Each record gives: J gene, V gene, D gene, clone size, CDR3 DNA, CDR3 protein. D genes are given only for firm matches. Size is omitted from some rows. Given values are once, few, many or a class for expanded clones.

TRBJ1-2 | TRBV25-1 | . | . | TGTGCCAGCAGCTTTAACTATGGCTACACCTTC | CASSFNYGYTF
TRBJ2-2 | TRBV5-1 | TRBD1 | few | TGCGCCAGCAGCGCGGACAGGGAGTCCGGGGAGCTGTTTTTT | CASSADRESGELFF
TRBJ1-2 | TRBV19 | . | . | TGTGCCAGTAGTATAGATCGACGACTAGGAGGCTATGGCTACACCTTC | CASSIDRRLGGYGYTF
TRBJ2-5 | TRBV5-4 | TRBD1 | . | TGTGCCAGCAGCGGGACAGGGGTGCGAGAGACCCAGTACTTC | CASSGTGVRETQYF
TRBJ2-5 | TRBV5-1 | . | . | TGCGCCAGCAGCCCCGGGGCAGGGGTTGAAGAGACCCAGTACTTC | CASSPGAGVEETQYF
TRBJ2-2 | TRBV10-3 | . | few | TGTGCCATCAGTGACCTGACCGGGGAGCTGTTTTTT | CAISDLTGELFF
TRBJ2-5 | TRBV29-1 | . | . | TGCAGCGTGATACAGGGTTCGGAGACCCAGTACTTC | CSVIQGSETQYF
TRBJ1-2 | TRBV6-5 | . | . | TGTGCCAGCAGGAGGCAGGGGCACAACTATGGCTACACCTTC | CASRRQGHNYGYTF
TRBJ1-1 | TRBV19 | TRBD1 | . | TGTGCCAGTAGTAGCTCCGGGACAGTGAACACTGAAGCTTTCTTT | CASSSSGTVNTEAFF
TRBJ1-5 | TRBV21-1 | . | . | TGTGCCTGCCGCCCGGGGGAGTGTCAGCCCCAGCATTTT | CACRPGECQPQHF
TRBJ2-5 | TRBV6-1 | TRBD1 | . | TGTGCCAGCAGTGAGTTGAACAGGGGGCTTTTGGAGACCCAGTACTTC | CASSELNRGLLETQYF
TRBJ1-1 | TRBV2 | . | . | TGTGCCAGCAGCCCCGACCGCGGCCGCCCTGAAGCTTTCTTT | CASSPDRGRPEAFF
TRBJ1-5 | TRBV24-1 | . | . | TGTGCCACCAGTGATTTGGGGCTCACCCAGCATTTT | CATSDLGLTQHF
TRBJ1-2 | TRBV6-1 | . | few | TGTGCCAGCAGTGAAGGGGGCGCGTTTGGCTACACCTTC | CASSEGGAFGYTF
TRBJ1-6 | TRBV10-3 | TRBD1 | once | TGTGCCATCAGTGAACAGGGGGAGGATAATTCACCCCTCCACTTT | CAISEQGEDNSPLHF
TRBJ2-7 | TRBV6-5 | TRBD1 | . | TGTGCCAGCAGTTACCATGGGACAGGGACCTACGAGCAGTACTTC | CASSYHGTGTYEQYF
TRBJ1-5 | TRBV5-4 | . | . | TGTGCCAGCAGCTTACAGGGAGGCAATCAGCCCCAGCATTTT | CASSLQGGNQPQHF
TRBJ1-1 | TRBV7-9 | . | once | TGTGCCAGCAGCTACCTCCGGGGATCTGAAGCTTTCTTT | CASSYLRGSEAFF